One sample yielded the 23 T cell receptor beta chains listed below, sequenced in a study of neurological immune-mediated disorders. Indicated time point: technical triplicate 1. MiXCR was run by TCRdb on the 5' RACE reads, yielding one entry per CDR3 protein. The data contain about 38,000 distinct CDR3 sequences, approximately 10% of them singletons. Source material: PBMCs. All receptors derive from a man in his 60s with HTLV-1-associated myelopathy (HAM/TSP).

As to this clonotype: Likely a read error: the CDR3 ends without its conserved phenylalanine or tryptophan. It is unclear where the CDR3 begins or ends on the DNA, so no DNA is shown, and the CDR3 is as TCRdb lists it. The chain carries TRBV29-1 and TRBJ2-2; the DNA was not used to check the table's D call, TRBD2. Germline-derived CDR1 and CDR2 are SQVTM and ANQGSEA. The length of the CDR3 is 12 amino acids, counting both ends. The CDR3 spells CSVEARPGELLL.

This clonotype was picked up many times. The chain joins TRBV7-6 to TRBJ2-6, with 12 bases matching TRBD1. The length of the CDR3 is 16 residues. The ends lost 10 bases at V and 2 bases at J; junction bases unmatched: 6. Germline-derived CDR1 and CDR2 are SGHVS and FNYEAQ. Here the CDR3 reads CATGQGALAGANVLTF. The DNA for the CDR3 is TGTGCCACGGGACAGGGGGCGCTGGCTGGGGCCAACGTCCTGACTTTC.

This clonotype has at least ten counts. The junction departs from germline at one end; a sequencing error may be responsible. The V call is TRBV7-7, the J call TRBJ2-3; D may be TRBD1 or TRBD2 (6 bases each). CDR1 is SSHAT, CDR2 FNYEAQ, per germline (reference sequence). The CDR3 sequence is 16 residues long. The CDR3 loop is CASSMGVGGSTDTQYF. In nucleotides, the CDR3 is TGTGCTAGCAGCATGGGTGTAGGGGGGAGCACAGATACGCAGTATTTT.

This clonotype was counted at least ten times. The V gene is TRBV29-1, the J gene TRBJ2-3, with 12 nucleotides matching TRBD2. The germline V gene has CDR1 SQVTM and CDR2 ANQGSEA. J lost 2 bases, V lost 6 bases, and 3 bases had no gene match. The CDR3 has 14 residues. The CDR3 reads CSVTSGRPTDTQYF. Written as DNA, the CDR3 is TGCAGCGTAACTAGCGGGAGGCCCACAGATACGCAGTATTTT.

This clonotype was detected many times. The V call is TRBV18, the J call TRBJ2-7; possibly TRBD1 or TRBD2 for D (5 bases each). There are 12 residues in the CDR3. V lost 3 bases to trimming and J lost 6 bases, with 9 bases between them. The germline V gene encodes CDR1 KGHSH and CDR2 LQKENI. The DNA of the CDR3 is TGTGCCAGCTCACCGCAGGGACCCGAGCAGTACTTC. This translates into CASSPQGPEQYF.

V usage is TRBV4-1 and J usage is TRBJ2-6, with D possibly TRBD1 on 6 matching bases. This CDR3 contains 17 residues. The V and J ends lost 8 bases and 0 bases respectively, with 17 bases between them. CDR1 is MGHRA and CDR2 is YSYEKL in the germline V gene. The CDR3 is CASQEQGRLSGANVLTF. CDR3 nucleotides: TGCGCCAGCCAGGAACAGGGACGGCTCTCTGGGGCCAACGTCCTGACTTTC.

The table lists this clonotype with many counts. The chain recombines TRBV2 with TRBJ1-1; D not certain. Germline assignment: CDR1 SNHLY and CDR2 FYNNEI. The V gene lost 0 bases and the J gene lost 5 bases, with 13 bases spanning the gap. This CDR3 has 15 residues. The DNA for the CDR3 is TGTGCCAGCAGTGAAGCGGTCTGGGGAGGGACTGAAGCTTTCTTT. It encodes CASSEAVWGGTEAFF. Together with reference TRBV2 and TRBJ1-1, the CDR3 gives the full variable domain: EPEVTQTPSHQVTQMGQEVILRCVPISNHLYFYWYRQILGQKVEFLVSFYNNEISEKSEIFDDQFSVERPDGSNFTLKIRSTKLEDSAMYFCASSEAVWGGTEAFFGQGTRLTVV.

This clonotype was counted many times. V usage is TRBV20-1 and J usage is TRBJ2-3; D may be TRBD2 (5 bases). The CDR3 spans 14 residues. Germline V gene data show CDR1 as DFQATT and CDR2 as SNEGSKA (reference sequence). V lost 3 bases and J 4 bases, leaving 14 bases between the germline ends. The CDR3 spells CSARDLSEADTQYF. For the CDR3, the DNA is TGCAGTGCTAGGGACTTATCTGAGGCAGATACGCAGTATTTT.

This clonotype was observed many times. Here the CDR3 reads CASSQLKTSAPYEQYF. The CDR3, as DNA: TGCGCCAGCAGCCAATTGAAGACTAGCGCCCCGTACGAGCAGTACTTC. The chain links TRBV4-1 to TRBJ2-7; 8 bases agree with TRBD2. The CDR3 has 16 amino acids. CDR1 is MGHRA and CDR2 is YSYEKL in the germline V gene. V lost 2 bases, J lost 4 bases, and 10 bases stayed unmatched.

This clonotype was recorded at least ten times. The chain carries TRBV12-3 or TRBV12-4 and TRBJ2-1; D call uncertain. The ends were cut back, 2 bases at V and 6 bases at J, with 8 bases in the middle. The CDR3 loop spans 13 amino acids. CDR3 residues: CASSLHSVNEQFF. CDR3 nucleotide sequence: TGTGCCAGCAGTTTACATAGTGTCAATGAGCAGTTCTTC.

This clonotype was seen repeatedly, ten times or more. V usage is TRBV5-1 and J usage is TRBJ2-5, with a weak D call TRBD1 (7 bases). The CDR3 has 14 residues. Trimming stripped 6 bases from V and 5 bases from J, with 17 bases between. Germline V gene sequence: CDR1 SGHRS, CDR2 YFSETQ. The CDR3 coding sequence is TGCGCCAGCACCCCTGGAGGGGGCCGGGAGACCCAGTACTTC. Translation: CASTPGGGRETQYF.

The chain recombines TRBV5-1 with TRBJ2-1; 13 bases fit TRBD2. Germline CDR1 reads SGHRS; CDR2 reads YFSETQ. CDR3 length: 15 amino acids. V dropped 2 bases and J dropped 5; count of bases not matched to a gene: 1. In DNA form, the CDR3 reads TGCGCCAGCAGCTTCGGACTAGCGGGAGACAATGAGCAGTTCTTC. It translates to CASSFGLAGDNEQFF.

In this sample, this clonotype turned up many times. The gene calls are TRBV28 and TRBJ2-7, with D perhaps matching TRBD2 (6 bases). Germline CDR1 MDHEN, CDR2 SYDVKM. The CDR3 contains 15 residues. Trimming shortened V by 5 bases and J by 3 bases, and 17 bases separated the two germline ends. Here the CDR3 reads CASSPSGGGIYEQYF. DNA of the CDR3: TGTGCCAGCAGTCCATCGGGTGGAGGGATCTACGAGCAGTACTTC.

This clonotype rates as medium-sized. One junction end disagrees with the germline gene, perhaps due to a read error. The chain employs TRBV20-1 and TRBJ1-4; D gene uncertain. The CDR3 has 13 residues. The germline V gene has CDR1 DFQATT and CDR2 SNEGSKA (reference sequence). The CDR3, as DNA: TGCATTGCTGGAGAGGGTCCCAATGAAAAACTGTTTTTT. Its protein is CIAGEGPNEKLFF.

This clonotype was seen at least ten times. Written as DNA, the CDR3 is TGTGCCAGCAGCTTAGTCGGGACAGGGGTCAACACCGGGGAGCTGTTTTTT. Protein sequence: CASSLVGTGVNTGELFF. The rearrangement uses TRBV7-8 and TRBJ2-2, with 10 bases that match TRBD1. V dropped 1 base and J dropped 2; count of bases not matched to a gene: 4. Germline-derived CDR1 and CDR2 are SGHVS and FQNEAQ. This CDR3 has 17 amino acids.

This clonotype was found many times. The chain couples TRBV28 to TRBJ2-7; the match to TRBD1 covers 9 bases. J was trimmed by 2 bases and V by 10 bases; bases with no gene match: 6. CDR1 and CDR2 (germline): MDHEN, SYDVKM. This CDR3 region has 13 residues. The CDR3 region is CAITGTGPYEQYF. As DNA, the CDR3 is TGTGCCATCACCGGGACAGGGCCCTACGAGCAGTACTTC.

This clonotype ranks as medium-sized (0.01 to 0.1%). The genes are TRBV29-1 and TRBJ2-3, with 9 bases matching TRBD1. Germline CDR1 SQVTM, CDR2 ANQGSEA. With V trimmed by 6 bases and J by 2 bases, 3 bases remained unmatched. The CDR3 is made up of 13 amino acids. The chain's CDR3 is CSVWTGVTDTQYF. The CDR3 bases are TGCAGCGTCTGGACAGGGGTCACAGATACGCAGTATTTT.

This clonotype has a count of ten or more. The gene calls are TRBV5-1 and TRBJ2-3; 11 bases align to TRBD2. There are 16 residues in the CDR3. V was pared by 0 bases and J by 4 bases, with 4 bases of the junction left unmatched. Germline V CDR1 and CDR2: SGHRS, YFSETQ. The CDR3 loop reads CASSLVLAGGADTQYF. The CDR3 nucleotides are TGCGCCAGCAGCTTGGTTCTAGCGGGAGGAGCAGATACGCAGTATTTT.

The table lists this clonotype with many counts. The germline gene is not matched at one end of the junction; a read error may be the cause. The V gene is TRBV27, the J gene TRBJ2-1, with 14 bases matching TRBD2. Germline V gives CDR1 MNHEY, CDR2 SMNVEV (reference sequence). The CDR3 has 19 amino acids. The CDR3 region is CDSSLRTSGRRGSYNEQFF. The CDR3 DNA sequence: TGTGACAGCAGTCTACGGACTAGCGGGAGGAGGGGCTCCTACAATGAGCAGTTCTTC.

This clonotype was seen at least ten times. The chain carries TRBV20-1 and TRBJ2-1; D gene uncertain. V lost 6 bases, J lost 0 bases, and 15 bases lay in between. Germline loops: CDR1 DFQATT, CDR2 SNEGSKA (reference sequence). This CDR3 region has 15 residues. CDR3 protein: CSALKATYSYNEQFF. CDR3 DNA: TGCAGTGCCTTAAAAGCGACATACTCCTACAATGAGCAGTTCTTC.

This clonotype was observed at least ten times. V gene TRBV20-1 combines with J gene TRBJ2-7; 10 bases fit TRBD2. This CDR3 has 14 residues. V gave up 6 bases and J gave up 5 bases; unmatched junction bases: 10. Germline loops: CDR1 DFQATT, CDR2 SNEGSKA (reference sequence). This CDR3 reads CSARKAGGPHEQYF. CDR3 DNA sequence: TGCAGTGCCAGAAAAGCGGGAGGGCCCCACGAGCAGTACTTC.

This clonotype was picked up many times. The V gene is TRBV5-1, the J gene TRBJ2-1; D not resolved. There are 14 residues in the CDR3. CDR1 is SGHRS, CDR2 YFSETQ, per germline. Trimming took 0 bases from V and 3 from J, leaving 7 bases between them. For the CDR3, the DNA is TGCGCCAGCAGCTTGGCAACGGGCTACAATGAGCAGTTCTTC. Translated, it gives CASSLATGYNEQFF.

This clonotype appeared many times. The V call is TRBV27, the J call TRBJ2-6; no clear D. In germline, CDR1 is MNHEY, CDR2 SMNVEV (reference sequence). The CDR3 totals 14 residues. V was clipped by 3 bases and J by 0 bases, with 3 bases between them. CDR3 sequence: CASSLNSGANVLTF. The CDR3 DNA is TGTGCCAGCAGTTTGAACTCTGGGGCCAACGTCCTGACTTTC.